Below are 21 T cell receptor beta chains sequenced from a single sample in a study of post-analysis software for immune sequencing data. Points from the study as a whole: When patients were compared with controls, a handful of TRBV segments were more frequent, TRBV5-6, TRBV5-1 and TRBV20-1 among them.

Their antigens are not known. The TCR beta cDNA libraries contained unique molecular identifiers. In TCRdb, the PCR reads were re-called with MiXCR into one record per CDR3 protein. This sample has about 620,000 distinct CDR3 sequences, with about 44% found just once. Material: blood. These receptors all stem from a girl under 18 with multiple sclerosis.

The CDR3 DNA reads TGTGCCAGCAGCTCAATGGCGGGGGACACAGATACGCAGTATTTT. It is translated as CASSSMAGDTDTQYF. The chain has TRBV11-2 and TRBJ2-3, with TRBD2 identical over 7 bases. The germline CDR1 and CDR2 sequences are SGHAT and FQNNGV. Germline trimming cut 4 bases from V and 2 bases from J; bases unmatched to any gene: 6. This CDR3 has 15 amino acids.

This clonotype was detected a few times. This chain's CDR3 is CASSMLRTSTDTQYF. DNA of the CDR3: TGTGCCAGTAGTATGTTACGAACTAGCACAGATACGCAGTATTTT. V is TRBV19 and J is TRBJ2-3; D gene unclear. This CDR3 has 15 amino acids. CDR1 LNHDA and CDR2 SQIVND come from the germline V gene (reference sequence). With 3 bases removed from V and 0 bases from J, the gap between germline ends came to 10 bases.

The gene calls are TRBV5-5 and TRBJ1-2, with 9 bases lining up with TRBD1. The CDR3 is made up of 14 amino acids. The V gene end was trimmed by 5 bases and the J gene end by 4 bases; junction bases not matched to a gene: 6. Per germline, CDR1 SGHKS and CDR2 YYEKEE (reference sequence). The CDR3 DNA reads as TGTGCCAGCAGACCCACAGGGGGCGGCTATGGCTACACCTTC. This codes for CASRPTGGGYGYTF.

J is TRBJ2-3 and V is TRBV4-1, with D maybe TRBD2 (5 bases). The CDR3 spans 13 residues. Germline loops: CDR1 MGHRA, CDR2 YSYEKL. Trimming removed 4 bases at V and 3 bases at J, with 8 bases between. CDR3 loop: CASSREGTDTQYF. The CDR3 DNA sequence: TGCGCCAGCAGCCGCGAGGGAACAGATACGCAGTATTTT.

This clonotype has a handful of counts. The chain carries TRBV3-1 and TRBJ2-7; D is possibly TRBD1 or TRBD2 (5 bases each). V lost 6 bases and J lost 2, with 11 bases in between. This CDR3 has 13 residues. Looked up from germline, CDR1 is LGHDT and CDR2 is YNNKEL (reference sequence). CDR3 coding DNA: TGTGCCAGCAGACCGAGGGGTACCTACGAGCAGTACTTC. It is translated as CASRPRGTYEQYF.

The chain recombines TRBV11-2 with TRBJ2-1; 11 bases align to TRBD2. Germline V gene lookup returns CDR1 SGHAT and CDR2 FQNNGV. V trimming: 4 bases; J trimming: 5 bases; junction bases outside the gene matches: 16. The CDR3 totals 19 residues. CDR3: CASSYLAGGPFRAHNEQFF. The CDR3 region has the DNA TGTGCCAGCAGCTATTTAGCGGGGGGGCCATTTCGTGCCCACAATGAGCAGTTCTTC.

This clonotype was seen only a few times. This chain connects TRBV6-6 to TRBJ1-5; D gene uncertain. This CDR3 is built from 12 residues. V was clipped by 2 bases and J by 6 bases, with 5 bases between them. From germline, CDR1 is MNHNY and CDR2 SVGAGI (reference sequence). CDR3 in amino acids: CASSYGGQPQHF. The CDR3 bases are TGTGCCAGCAGTTACGGTGGTCAGCCCCAGCATTTT.

V and J are TRBV10-3 and TRBJ2-7, with D hard to call. The end of the DNA is better explained by TRBJ2-5, so the J call may be wrong. The CDR3 length is 12 residues. Germline V gives CDR1 ENHRY, CDR2 SYGVKD. CDR3 region: CAISTPLETQYF. CDR3 nucleotide sequence: TGTGCCATCAGTACTCCGCTGGAGACCCAGTACTTC.

This clonotype was counted between two and nine times. This chain joins TRBV20-1 and TRBJ2-7; possible D gene TRBD2, 5 bases. In germline, CDR1 is DFQATT, CDR2 SNEGSKA (reference sequence). Deletions cut 0 bases from V and 4 bases from J, with 22 bases between. This CDR3 comprises 17 residues. The CDR3 nucleotides read TGCAGTGCTAGAGACTCCGGGAAATCTTCGAGAAATTACGAGCAGTACTTC. The encoded protein is CSARDSGKSSRNYEQYF.

The chain couples TRBV30 to TRBJ1-4, with D tentatively TRBD1 (5 bases). Trimming cost V 0 bases and J 10 bases, with 18 bases left between them. This CDR3 is built from 15 residues. Germline assignment: CDR1 GTSNPN and CDR2 SVGIG (reference sequence). This chain's CDR3 is CAWSVGRDPVGKLFF. The CDR3 nucleotides are TGTGCCTGGAGTGTAGGACGGGACCCCGTCGGAAAACTGTTTTTT.

CDR3 DNA: TGTGCCACCAGTGATCCCCTTAGGGGGGGGGGCTGGGGGGGCCACAATGAGCAGTTCTTC. Its protein product is CATSDPLRGGGWGGHNEQFF. The chain carries TRBV24-1 and TRBJ2-1, with D possibly being TRBD2 (7 bases). In germline, CDR1 is KGHDR, CDR2 SFDVKD. V gave up 3 bases and J gave up 5 bases, with 28 bases separating them. CDR3 length equals 20 residues.

This sequence joins TRBV12-3 or TRBV12-4 and TRBJ2-7; 14 positions agree with TRBD2. CDR3 length equals 19 residues. Trimming at V came to 5 bases and at J to 0 bases, leaving 12 bases not matched to a gene. The CDR3 DNA follows: TGTGCCAGCAGTGCCGGTGGGACTAGCGGGGGAACCAGCTCCTACGAGCAGTACTTC. Translation gives CASSAGGTSGGTSSYEQYF.

In its sample, this clonotype was seen a few times. The chain uses TRBV5-8 and TRBJ2-7; weak D call: TRBD1 (5 bases). V lost 0 bases, J lost 3 bases, and 19 bases lay in between. Germline CDR1 is SGHTS and CDR2 is YDEGEE. The CDR3 sequence is 17 residues long. This CDR3 is CASSLANRAGWYYEQYF. CDR3 sequence (DNA): TGTGCCAGCAGCTTGGCCAATCGGGCAGGGTGGTACTACGAGCAGTACTTC.

The table lists this clonotype with a few counts. V is TRBV10-3 and J is TRBJ1-5, with a possible D match to TRBD1 (6 bases). The CDR3 is 14 residues long. V lost 10 bases and J 2 bases, leaving 15 bases between the germline ends. Germline V lookup: CDR1 ENHRY, CDR2 SYGVKD. The CDR3 DNA sequence: TGTGCCACCGCAGGGGATTTGGGCAATCAGCCCCAGCATTTT. This gives the protein CATAGDLGNQPQHF.

The V call is TRBV10-3, the J call TRBJ2-5; unclear D gene. Trimming left V 6 bases short and J 5 bases short, with 7 bases between. The CDR3 runs to 11 residues. Germline values: CDR1 ENHRY, CDR2 SYGVKD. In DNA, the CDR3 is TGTGCCATCAGGGATTTGGAGACCCAGTACTTC. This translates into CAIRDLETQYF.

This clonotype was picked up a small number of times. This chain connects TRBV5-1 to TRBJ2-7; 10 positions match TRBD2. V shed 0 bases and J 4 bases; nucleotides not matched to a gene: 4. CDR1 SGHRS and CDR2 YFSETQ come from the germline V gene. The CDR3 spans 15 residues. The CDR3 spells CASSLAGTSAYEQYF. CDR3 DNA: TGCGCCAGCAGCTTGGCGGGGACTAGCGCGTACGAGCAGTACTTC.

This chain joins TRBV12-3 or TRBV12-4 and TRBJ2-7, with D perhaps TRBD1 (6 bases). V gave up 1 base and J gave up 2 bases, with 15 bases separating them. This CDR3 region has 16 residues. The CDR3 is CASSLENRVLTYEQYF. As DNA, the CDR3 is TGTGCCAGCAGTTTAGAGAACAGGGTACTCACCTACGAGCAGTACTTC.

Remarks on this clonotype: At one end the junction does not follow the germline gene, possibly because of a read error. This chain connects TRBV12-3 or TRBV12-4 to TRBJ2-7; 9 bases map to TRBD1. CDR3 length equals 14 residues. CDR3 amino acids: CASSRGQGIYGQYF. The CDR3 DNA reads as TGTGCCAGCAGCCGGGGACAGGGCATATACGGGCAGTACTTC.

This clonotype was detected only once. In DNA form, the CDR3 reads TGCGCCAGCAGACTAAGACTCAGGGGGCGCGAAATGACAGACTCCTACGAGCAGTACTTC. It encodes CASRLRLRGREMTDSYEQYF. V is TRBV5-1 and J is TRBJ2-7, with 8 nucleotides matching TRBD1. The germline CDR1 and CDR2 sequences are SGHRS and YFSETQ. The CDR3 loop spans 20 amino acids. The J segment lost 0 bases and the V segment lost 5 bases, leaving 22 bases of the junction unmatched.

The chain is built from TRBV4-2 and TRBJ2-2, with 11 bases matching TRBD2. V shed 0 bases and J 7 bases; nucleotides not matched to a gene: 7. Germline lookup yields CDR1 LGHNA and CDR2 YNFKEQ. CDR3 length: 17 residues. Here the CDR3 reads CASSQEALAGGVGELFF. The CDR3 DNA reads TGTGCCAGCAGCCAAGAAGCCCTAGCGGGAGGTGTCGGGGAGCTGTTTTTT.

The rearrangement links TRBV3-1 to TRBJ2-1, with TRBD2 identical over 7 bases. The CDR3 loop spans 14 amino acids. Losses at the gene ends were 1 base for V and 9 bases for J; bases not matched to a gene: 6. Looked up from germline, CDR1 is LGHDT and CDR2 is YNNKEL (reference sequence). DNA for the CDR3: TGTGCCAGCAGCCAAGGCGGGAGAGAGGGTGAGCAGTTCTTC. This sequence encodes CASSQGGREGEQFF.